This T cell receptor (beta chain) was obtained from a study of PD-1 blockade in mismatch repair-deficient tumors. Broader study findings: Tumor-resident clones, often absent from pretreatment blood, expanded after pembrolizumab and then contracted.

Notes on this clone: What it binds is unknown.

The germline gives CDR1 MNHEY, CDR2 SVGAGI. Trimming took 5 bases from V and 1 from J; bases not matched to a gene: 6. The CDR3 runs 15 residues. Assay used: immunoSEQ multiplex PCR; TCRdb lists only in-frame clones, some missing. The sample includes about 100,000 clones, over 65% seen only once; the top ten take 6.3%. Every patient had mismatch repair deficiency by PCR or immunohistochemistry. This TCR was sampled from an adult with mismatch repair-deficient cancer. The rearrangement links TRBV6-5 to TRBJ2-7, with TRBD1 matching over 9 bases. Sequencing was performed on peripheral blood, taken 36 weeks after starting pembrolizumab. The CDR3 sequence is CASSTGTGKSYEQYF. The DNA for the CDR3 is TGTGCCAGCAGTACCGGGACAGGGAAATCCTACGAGCAGTACTTC.